This T cell receptor (beta chain) was identified during a study of T cell repertoires in cytomegalovirus infection. Turning to the study itself: Public TCR beta signature analysis indicated the presence of both CMV infection and matching HLA type.

This clonotype has a count of ten or more. Its matching antigen is unknown. CDR3 length equals 16 residues. Germline V gives CDR1 SGHVS, CDR2 FQNEAQ. Trimming at V came to 4 bases and at J to 7 bases, leaving 8 bases not matched to a gene. TCRdb passed the reads through MiXCR, listing each CDR3 protein once. Seen here are fewer than 30,000 distinct CDR3 sequences, 22% observed once, and the top ten hold approximately 91%. This sequence originates from a human donor in good health (CMV status not recorded). Some clones in this sample may be carry-over from other donors' samples. The chain is built from TRBV7-8 and TRBJ2-1; TRBD2 matches at 12 bases. The input for sequencing was CD8+ T cells from cultured PBMCs, taken from culture after CMV antigen stimulation. Here the CDR3 reads CASSSRLGTSGNEQFF. Here the CDR3 DNA reads TGTGCCAGCAGCTCGCGCCTCGGGACTAGCGGGAATGAGCAGTTCTTC.